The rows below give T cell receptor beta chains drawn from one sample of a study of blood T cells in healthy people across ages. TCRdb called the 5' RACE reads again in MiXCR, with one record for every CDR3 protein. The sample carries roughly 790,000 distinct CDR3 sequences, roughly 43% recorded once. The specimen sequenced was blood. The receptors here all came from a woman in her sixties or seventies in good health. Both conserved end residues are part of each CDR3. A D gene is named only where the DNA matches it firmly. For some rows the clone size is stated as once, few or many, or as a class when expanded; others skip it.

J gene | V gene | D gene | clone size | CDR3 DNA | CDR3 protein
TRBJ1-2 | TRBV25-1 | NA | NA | TGTGCCAGCAGTGAATATGGGGCAGGAGCTAACTATGGCTACACCTTC | CASSEYGAGANYGYTF
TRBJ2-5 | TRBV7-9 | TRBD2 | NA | TGTGCCAGCAGCCGGACTAGCGGGCCGGTGGAGACCCAGTACTTC | CASSRTSGPVETQYF
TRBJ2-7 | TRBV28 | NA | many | TGTGCCAGCAGTTCAGGGCAGGGGACCTACGAGCAGTACTTC | CASSSGQGTYEQYF
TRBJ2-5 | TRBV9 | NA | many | TGTGCCAGCAGCGCAAGCGGGTCTGGGACCCAGTACTTC | CASSASGSGTQYF
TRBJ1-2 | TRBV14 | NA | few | TGTGCCAGCAGCCAAGTTAGCTCTAACTATGGCTACACCTTC | CASSQVSSNYGYTF
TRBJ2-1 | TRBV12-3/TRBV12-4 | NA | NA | TGTGCCAGCAGTTTACAGACAGGGAGGGACGAGCAGTTCTTC | CASSLQTGRDEQFF
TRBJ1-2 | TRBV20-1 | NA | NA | TGCAGTGGGGGTGGCAGTTTCTATGGCTACACCTTC | CSGGGSFYGYTF
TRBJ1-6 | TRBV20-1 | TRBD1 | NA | TGCAGTGCTGGGACAGGGAGTTTTACCTATAATTCACCCCTCCACTTT | CSAGTGSFTYNSPLHF
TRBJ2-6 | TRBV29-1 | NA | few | TGCAGCGCAAGACACTCTGGGGCCAACGTCCTGACTTTC | CSARHSGANVLTF
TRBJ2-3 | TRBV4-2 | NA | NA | TGTGCCAGCAGCCAGAGAGGGGACCGCACAGATACGCAGTATTTT | CASSQRGDRTDTQYF
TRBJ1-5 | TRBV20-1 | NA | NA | TGCAGTGCTAGAGATGAGTCAGGTTTAAGCAATCAGCCCCAGCATTTT | CSARDESGLSNQPQHF
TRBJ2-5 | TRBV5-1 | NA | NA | TGCGCCAGCAGCTCTCAATTAACCCAAGAGACCCAGTACTTC | CASSSQLTQETQYF
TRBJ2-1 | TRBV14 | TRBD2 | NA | TGTGCCAGCAGCCAGGCAGCGGGGGCCAATGAGCAGTTCTTC | CASSQAAGANEQFF
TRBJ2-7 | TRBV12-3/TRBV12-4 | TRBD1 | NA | TGTGCCAGCAGTATCGGACAGGCCTACGAGCAGTACTTC | CASSIGQAYEQYF
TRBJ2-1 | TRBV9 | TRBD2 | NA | TGTGCCAGCAGCGTAGCTGCGGCTAGCGGGACCCACTCCTACAATGAGCAGTTCTTC | CASSVAAASGTHSYNEQFF
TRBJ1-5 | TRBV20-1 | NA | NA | TGCAGTGCCGGGTCTCGGGGGATTAGCAATCAGCCCCAGCATTTT | CSAGSRGISNQPQHF
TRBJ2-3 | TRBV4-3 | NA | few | TGCGCCAGCAGCCAAGATCGGGCCGTTCTGAAGGGGGATACGCAGTATTTT | CASSQDRAVLKGDTQYF
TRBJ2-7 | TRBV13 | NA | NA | TGTGCCAGCAGCCGCGGACTACCCCATGAGCAGTACTTC | CASSRGLPHEQYF
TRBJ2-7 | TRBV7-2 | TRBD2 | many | TGTGCCAGCAGCTTACAAATAGCGGGACCCCTCCACGAGCAGTACTTC | CASSLQIAGPLHEQYF
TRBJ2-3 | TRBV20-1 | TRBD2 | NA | TGCAGTGCCCACTTCACTAGCGGGGCCACAGATACGCAGTATTTT | CSAHFTSGATDTQYF
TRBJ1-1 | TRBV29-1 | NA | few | TGCAGCGCCCGGTTCGGGGGGCGCACTGAAGCTTTCTTT | CSARFGGRTEAFF
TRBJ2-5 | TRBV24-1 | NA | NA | TGTGCCACCAGTGATTGGGGAGCGAAAGAGACCCAGTACTTC | CATSDWGAKETQYF
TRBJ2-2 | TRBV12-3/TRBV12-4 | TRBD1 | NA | TGTGCCAGCAGGCCTGGACAGGGTGGAGAGCTGTTTTTT | CASRPGQGGELFF
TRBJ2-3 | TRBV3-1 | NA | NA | TGTGCCAGCAGCCAGGAACAGGGAGTGGGCACAGATACGCAGTATTTT | CASSQEQGVGTDTQYF
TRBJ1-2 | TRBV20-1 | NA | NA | TGCAGTGCATCGATTCAGGACAGATTCTATGGCTACACCTTC | CSASIQDRFYGYTF
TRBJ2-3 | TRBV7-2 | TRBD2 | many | TGTGCCAGCAGCCCCTGGGGGGGAGGCGGCACAGATACGCAGTATTTT | CASSPWGGGGTDTQYF
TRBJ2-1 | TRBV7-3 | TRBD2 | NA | TGTGCCAGCAGCAAAACTAGCGGGGGGGTCTACGAGCAGTTCTTC | CASSKTSGGVYEQFF
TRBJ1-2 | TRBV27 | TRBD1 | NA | TGTGCCAGCAGGTCCGGGACAGGGGGGTTTGTTGGCTACACCTTC | CASRSGTGGFVGYTF